The clone carrying this TCR beta chain was recorded a few times. One entry per CDR3 protein, called by TCRdb with MiXCR from the 5' RACE reads. The sample holds under 550,000 distinct CDR3 sequences; roughly 17% are singletons and the top ten take 20% to 25%. This CDR3 is built from 16 residues. Per the germline V gene, CDR1 is MNHEY and CDR2 is SVGAGI. The germline V and J ends were trimmed by 0 bases and 7 bases, with 15 bases remaining between them. This sample is drawn from a study of T-cell memory formation after mild COVID-19. This receptor was taken from a man between 18 and 35 years old who had mild COVID-19 (a few samples of this study predate the infection). Cell type and time point are not known. V and J are TRBV6-5 and TRBJ1-4, with TRBD1 as a possible D gene (6 bases). Sequences were obtained from PBMCs or a T cell subset sorted from them (not recorded which). The DNA of the CDR3 is TGTGCCAGCAGTTACTCGATCGGGGGGCTAGGTGAAAAACTGTTTTTT. Amino acids: CASSYSIGGLGEKLFF.